This is a list of T cell receptor beta chains from one sample in a study of beta chain features in type 1 diabetes. Sequenced by immunoSEQ multiplex PCR; TCRdb stores in-frame clones only, minus some. The sample includes about 930,000 clones, about a sixth of them seen just once. The sequencing input was naive CD4+ T cells from blood. Every receptor here comes from a young woman in good health. CDR3s include the opening cysteine and the closing phenylalanine or tryptophan. Each record gives: CDR3 protein, CDR3 DNA, D gene, V gene, J gene, clone size. The D gene is left open where the match is weak. The size field is filled for only some rows; it gives once, few, many or a size class.

CASGTGDSYEQYF	TGTGCCAGCGGGACAGGGGACTCCTACGAGCAGTACTTC	TRBD1	TRBV7-3	TRBJ2-7	few
CASSLVPGQGAYSHQPQHF	TGTGCCAGCAGCTTGGTCCCGGGACAGGGGGCGTACTCCCATCAGCCCCAGCATTTT	TRBD1	TRBV5-7	TRBJ1-5	.
CASSSQLTSTDTQYF	TGTGCCAGCAGCTCCCAGTTAACTAGCACAGATACGCAGTATTTT	.	TRBV7-3	TRBJ2-3	.
CASSQRDSKGGYTF	TGTGCCAGCAGCCAGAGGGACAGCAAGGGTGGCTACACCTTC	TRBD1	TRBV7-2	TRBJ1-2	.
CASSLDGTQYF	TGTGCCAGCAGCTTAGATGGGACCCAGTACTTC	.	TRBV11-2	TRBJ2-5	few
CASSLLGVQNIQYF	TGTGCCAGCAGCTTATTGGGAGTCCAAAACATTCAGTACTTC	.	TRBV7-9	TRBJ2-4	.
CASSMWVGGTEAFF	TGTGCCAGCAGCATGTGGGTTGGCGGCACTGAAGCTTTCTTT	.	TRBV28	TRBJ1-1	few
CASRSSGRSYEQYF	TGTGCCAGCAGATCTAGCGGGAGGTCCTACGAGCAGTACTTC	TRBD2	TRBV28	TRBJ2-7	.
CASSLFWGETQYF	TGTGCCAGCAGCTTATTTTGGGGTGAGACCCAGTACTTC	.	TRBV11-3	TRBJ2-5	once
CASRGQYPNYGYTF	TGTGCCAGCCGGGGACAGTACCCTAACTATGGCTACACCTTC	TRBD1	TRBV6-1	TRBJ1-2	.
CASSPEGTLGGYTF	TGTGCCAGCTCACCAGAGGGGACTCTGGGTGGCTACACCTTC	.	TRBV18	TRBJ1-2	few
CASSLEAVTGVSRGYTF	TGCGCCAGCAGCTTGGAAGCGGTCACAGGGGTGTCGAGGGGCTACACCTTC	TRBD1	TRBV5-1	TRBJ1-2	.
CASSPPLQRVRETQYF	TGTGCCAGCTCACCACCTTTACAGAGAGTCAGGGAGACCCAGTACTTC	.	TRBV18	TRBJ2-5	.
CASSLGTANNTQYF	TGTGCCAGCAGCTTAGGGACAGCAAACAATACGCAGTATTTT	.	TRBV7-9	TRBJ2-3	few
CASKNTEAFF	TGTGCCAGCAAGAACACTGAAGCTTTCTTT	.	TRBV2	TRBJ1-1	few
CASSLMAGGGNEQFF	TGTGCCAGCAGCTTAATGGCGGGAGGGGGTAATGAGCAGTTCTTC	TRBD2	TRBV7-9	TRBJ2-1	few
CASSSAPSSEKLFF	TGTGCCAGCAGTTCGGCCCCTTCGAGTGAAAAACTGTTTTTT	.	TRBV28	TRBJ1-4	few
CASSPPGLAGEMETQYF	TGTGCCAGCAGTCCGCCGGGACTAGCGGGAGAAATGGAGACCCAGTACTTC	TRBD2	TRBV5-4	TRBJ2-5	few
CASSKGSSDRGRGPYEQYF	TGTGCCAGCAGCAAAGGGTCTTCGGACAGGGGGCGCGGTCCCTACGAGCAGTACTTC	.	TRBV21-1	TRBJ2-7	few
CASSLEFVRRGEQFF	TGTGCCAGCAGCTTAGAATTTGTTCGGCGGGGTGAGCAGTTCTTC	.	TRBV7-2	TRBJ2-1	.
CASSREDSTYEQYF	TGCGCCAGCAGCAGGGAGGACAGCACCTACGAGCAGTACTTC	.	TRBV5-1	TRBJ2-7	.
CASSLVDRSYEQYF	TGCGCCAGCAGCTTGGTGGACCGATCCTACGAGCAGTACTTC	.	TRBV5-1	TRBJ2-7	few
CASSPGAFF	TGTGCCAGCAGTCCGGGAGCTTTCTTT	.	TRBV7-9	TRBJ1-1	.
CASSLMGYPYEQYF	TGTGCCAGCAGTTTGATGGGGTACCCCTACGAGCAGTACTTC	.	TRBV28	TRBJ2-7	.
CASSQVAGTYEQYF	TGCGCCAGCAGCCAAGTAGCGGGAACCTACGAGCAGTACTTC	TRBD2	TRBV4-3	TRBJ2-7	few
CASSSGQVRETQYF	TGTGCCAGCAGTTCGGGACAGGTCCGGGAGACCCAGTACTTC	TRBD1	TRBV28	TRBJ2-5	few
CASSFLSGSRNEQFF	TGTGCCAGCAGTTTTCTGAGCGGGAGTAGGAATGAGCAGTTCTTC	TRBD2	TRBV28	TRBJ2-1	few